This T cell receptor beta chain is drawn from a study of control samples from healthy donors and cancer patients. V lost 4 bases to trimming and J lost 4 bases, with 11 bases between them. CDR3 size: 14 residues. The germline V gene encodes CDR1 MNHEY and CDR2 SVGAGI. Libraries were prepared by immunoSEQ multiplex PCR; TCRdb keeps only in-frame clonotypes and omits some of them. The table lists 15,000 to 19,000 clones, approximately 87% of them singletons. The clonotype originates from a woman in her seventies with colorectal cancer. V and J are TRBV6-5 and TRBJ1-5, with D possibly being TRBD1 (6 bases). Sequencing used PBMCs. The CDR3 nucleotides read TGTGCCAGCAGTTGGGGCAGGGGAAATCAGCCCCAGCATTTT. This sequence encodes CASSWGRGNQPQHF.